This T cell receptor (beta chain) stems from a study of T cell changes during pregnancy in multiple sclerosis. Sequencing used immunoSEQ multiplex PCR; TCRdb keeps in-frame clones, though not all of them. Counted here are 79,000 or so clones, more than 85% occurring once; the ten biggest clones make up around 2%. Losses at the gene ends were 8 bases for V and 4 bases for J; bases not matched to a gene: 8. The CDR3 consists of 15 residues. Germline CDR1 and CDR2: MGHRA and YSYEKL. The material was peripheral blood, obtained in the first trimester of pregnancy. This clonotype originated in a female donor in good health, enrolled as a control in a pregnancy study. V and J are TRBV4-1 and TRBJ2-1, with 10 bases that match TRBD2. The CDR3 sequence is CASQPLAGAYNEQFF. DNA of the CDR3: TGCGCCAGCCAACCTCTAGCGGGGGCGTACAATGAGCAGTTCTTC.